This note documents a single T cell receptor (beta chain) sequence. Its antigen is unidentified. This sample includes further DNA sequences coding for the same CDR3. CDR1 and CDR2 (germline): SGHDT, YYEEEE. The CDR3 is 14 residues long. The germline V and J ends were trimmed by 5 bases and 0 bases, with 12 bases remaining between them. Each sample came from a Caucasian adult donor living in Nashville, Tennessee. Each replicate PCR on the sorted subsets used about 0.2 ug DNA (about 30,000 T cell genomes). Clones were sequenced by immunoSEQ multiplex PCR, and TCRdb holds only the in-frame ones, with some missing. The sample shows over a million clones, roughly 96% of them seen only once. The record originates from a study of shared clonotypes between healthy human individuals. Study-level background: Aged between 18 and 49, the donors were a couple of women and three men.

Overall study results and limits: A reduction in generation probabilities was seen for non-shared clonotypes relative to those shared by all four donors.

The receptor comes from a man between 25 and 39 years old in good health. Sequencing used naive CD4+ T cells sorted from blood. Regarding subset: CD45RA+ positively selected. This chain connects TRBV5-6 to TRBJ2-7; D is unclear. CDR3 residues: CASSFWTDSYEQYF. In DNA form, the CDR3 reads TGTGCCAGCAGTTTCTGGACCGACTCCTACGAGCAGTACTTC. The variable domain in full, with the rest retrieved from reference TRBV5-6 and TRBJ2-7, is DAGVTQSPTHLIKTRGQQVTLRCSPKSGHDTVSWYQQALGQGPQFIFQYYEEEERQRGNFPDRFSGHQFPNYSSELNVNALLLGDSALYLCASSFWTDSYEQYFGPGTRLTVT.